Presented here are 4 T cell receptor beta chains from one specimen sequenced in a study of beta chain features in type 1 diabetes. The isolated RNA, all of it, was reverse transcribed, so expressed TCRB transcripts were what got sequenced. Profiling relied on immunoSEQ multiplex PCR, and the TCRdb table lists in-frame clones only, not all of them. In the table there are around 240,000 clones, over 65% of which are singletons. Sequences were obtained from naive CD4+ T cells from blood. The receptors here all came from a man between 25 and 39 years old in good health.

The V call is TRBV29-1, the J call TRBJ2-7; 7 nucleotides line up with TRBD2. Germline-derived CDR1 and CDR2 are SQVTM and ANQGSEA. The CDR3 has 16 amino acids. The junction had 17 bases not matched to a gene; V was cut back by 7 bases and J by 2 bases. CDR3 DNA sequence: TGCAGCGCCCGGGGGGACGCGAGACGAACCCCCTACGAGCAGTACTTC. Translating gives CSARGDARRTPYEQYF.

The rearrangement links TRBV10-3 to TRBJ2-5; D remains ambiguous. Trimming stripped 9 bases from V and 5 bases from J, with 10 bases between. The CDR3 runs 11 residues. CDR1 and CDR2 (germline): ENHRY, SYGVKD. DNA for the CDR3: TGTGCCATTCGCACCGGCGAGACCCAGTACTTC. Its protein is CAIRTGETQYF.

Comments on this clone: Other nucleotide sequences from this sample produce the same CDR3. DNA for the CDR3: TGTGCCAGCAGCTTGAGGAGTTACGAGCAGTACTTC. Protein: CASSLRSYEQYF. The rearrangement links TRBV5-6 to TRBJ2-7; D remains ambiguous. The germline V and J ends were trimmed by 1 base and 4 bases, with 6 bases remaining between them. Germline-derived CDR1 and CDR2 are SGHDT and YYEEEE. The CDR3 is 12 residues long.

This chain joins TRBV30 and TRBJ2-6; D not certain. Looked up from germline, CDR1 is GTSNPN and CDR2 is SVGIG (reference sequence). The CDR3 contains 15 residues. V gave up 8 bases and J gave up 3 bases, with 17 bases separating them. CDR3 protein: CAVAPDPFGANVLTF. The CDR3 nucleotides read TGTGCCGTCGCGCCAGACCCCTTTGGGGCCAACGTCCTGACTTTC.